The TCR beta chain described here comes from a study of cytomegalovirus exposure and HLA in healthy donors (TCRdb year 2017). With respect to the entire study: An earlier analysis of roughly 570 of the donors reported 276 Gb of sequence data and some 110 million unique TCR beta sequences obtained from around 180 million T cells. Roughly 300 gigabases of sequencing data and around 90 million unique TCR sequences made up an early release that covered approximately 700 HLA-typed donors. Of the 398 genotyped donors, 81% were placed in the genetic ancestry cluster associated with self-reported Caucasian donors. The study was designed to test whether signatures of past pathogen exposure could be identified by cataloging public T cell receptors. The study used immunosequencing to profile the T cell repertoires of several hundred subjects and linked those repertoires to cytomegalovirus serostatus. A separate validation cohort of about 110 different subjects was used in addition to the approximately 700-subject first cohort. High-throughput TCR immunosequencing, statistical association of individual TCRs with disease status, and machine learning were combined to predict cytomegalovirus infection status. To study patterns of TCR occurrence, a later analysis re-analyzed previously published TCR beta repertoires from more than 550 donors and added high-resolution HLA genotyping. Rather than using new phenotypic data, the later analysis identified candidate immune exposures from TCR beta sequences and from how often those sequences occurred across donors. To decide whether each TCR beta V gene segment behaved as functional or pseudogenic, an earlier analysis of some 600 of the donors relied on high-throughput TCR beta sequencing. Alongside the repertoire data, information on donor age, sex, ethnicity and CMV serostatus was compiled. In a later genetic analysis, genome-wide SNP genotypes for about 55% of the roughly 670 donors were used, and that subset was treated as a discovery cohort. All discovery cohort repertoires had been generated using a single sequencing platform. HLA typing covered class I and class II loci at four-digit resolution. Typing coverage varied by locus: about 629-630 donors for A, B, C, DRB1 and DQB1; about 520 for DQA1; about 570 for DPA1; around 450 for DPB1. About five DR-DQ haplotypes were treated as single units for association and clustering because of strong linkage in the cohort. On average, about 240,000 unique TCR beta nucleotide sequences were sequenced per donor among about 400 genotyped donors of the cohort, with roughly 18% of those sequences being non-productive. Here is what the overall study found, with its caveats: In a later analysis, the rate of TCR association differed among HLA loci, with DRB1 alleles having the most associated TCRs and HLA-C alleles having the fewest. A total of 150 or so TCR beta chains were listed by the study as associated with cytomegalovirus. A few of the identified cytomegalovirus-associated TCR beta chains were confirmed in vitro to be specific for cytomegalovirus antigens. Assigning TCR associations to individual alleles was difficult when HLA alleles, especially DR and DQ, strongly co-occurred. The only immune exposure information available for the cohort was CMV serostatus. HLA typing was unavailable for some donors at each locus, so association tests used only the typed subset. This cohort had only TCR beta chains sequenced, and the lack of alpha or paired-chain data limited which features could be detected. An earlier analysis of around 600 of the donors showed that most TCR beta V segments appeared in productive rearrangements either about 87% or about 30% of the time, which broadly matched IMGT annotations. A group of highly shared sequence variants was considered likely to be a technical artifact of the sequencing pipeline. Most TCR sequences were observed very rarely across donors, whereas some public TCRs were present in many individuals. According to the authors, the approach could potentially be generalized to other disease states and immunological phenotypes. In a later genetic analysis, a missense DCLRE1C variant was associated with V-gene and J-gene trimming of TCR beta chains, and the association was replicated in an independent cohort. The classifier was reported to diagnose cytomegalovirus status with high specificity and sensitivity in both the original cohort and the validation cohort. Because counts were too low, about 17 rarely observed V segments, including chromosome 9 orphons, were excluded from the earlier analysis of around 640 of the donors. Roughly uniform sequencing depth across donors was assumed in presence/absence analyses, although this assumption may not hold. Linkage disequilibrium might explain the correlated functional status among segregating V segments, but an unknown experimental factor could not be excluded. According to a later genetic analysis, donors in an Asian-associated ancestry cluster had fewer N-insertions in productive TCRs than the roughly 660-donor mean. According to a later analysis, parvovirus B19, influenza, CMV and Epstein-Barr virus appeared linked to several top co-occurrence clusters. Specific HLA alleles were associated with 15,000 to 20,000 TCR beta sequences at a false discovery rate of 0.05 in a later analysis. A further reported finding was that TCR beta sequences accurately predicted the HLA-A and HLA-B alleles for most subjects in the first cohort. In a later analysis, HLA-associated TCR beta chains showed more clonal expansion and lower generation probabilities than non-associated chains that were equally common. The 87-base-pair reads could not distinguish some IMGT-functional V segments, including TRBV6-2 and TRBV6-3, so those segments were excluded. In a later analysis, most CMV-associated TCR beta chains were found to appear HLA-restricted, with HLA associations seemingly driven largely by CMV exposure.

Libraries were prepared through the immunoSEQ multiplex PCR assay. The multiplex PCR relied on a mix of 60 forward primers for TCR Vbeta segments and 13 reverse primers for TCR Jbeta segments. The CDR3 region of rearranged TCR beta genes was amplified from genomic DNA with a multiplex PCR assay. The amplified TCR beta libraries were sequenced on the Illumina HiSeq System as 87-base-pair reads. From the authors' description of their analysis: A later analysis tallied 80 million to 95 million unique TCR beta chains across the 666 repertoires, and about 10 million of those chains were shared by two or more donors. A nearest-neighbor algorithm error-corrected the raw reads and collapsed the reads into unique sequences, merging closely related sequences to remove PCR and sequencing errors. Alignment of CDR3 sequences to IMGT reference sequences was used to assign V, D and J gene segments. For a sequence to be retained, at least a six-nucleotide match to both a V gene segment and a J gene segment was required. A rearrangement counted as productive if the CDR3 had no stop codons and remained in frame with V and J, and every other rearrangement counted as non-productive. CDR3 was defined according to IMGT convention as the region running from the second conserved V-encoded cysteine to the conserved J-encoded phenylalanine. The earlier analysis of 587 of the donors excluded sequences that lacked an unambiguous match to a single V gene segment. An earlier analysis of some 500 of the donors classified V segments as functional when productive rearrangements were above 56.7% and as segregating when the standard deviation between donors was above 5%. To diagnose cytomegalovirus status from the catalog of TCR beta chain sequences, a statistical classification framework was built. In a later analysis, TCR nucleotide sequences were compared against IMGT/GENE-DB human TR gene sequences so that V and J genes could be assigned. In a later analysis, CDR3 sequences and most-parsimonious VDJ recombination scenarios were assigned using the TCRdist pipeline. A later analysis defined each TCR beta chain by its CDR3 amino acid sequence plus V-gene family, and excluded reads lacking a unique V-gene family. A later analysis removed 600 or so highly shared, low-generation-probability nucleotide sequences to deal with suspected cross-contamination and a sequencing artifact. A later analysis calculated a clonal expansion index for each public chain from normalized within-repertoire ranks of inferred template counts. In a later analysis, generation probabilities were computed with a VDJ recombination model fitted to out-of-frame rearrangements, and the resulting probabilities were checked against IGoR. Hypergeometric tests were used in a later analysis to score TCR-TCR, TCR-HLA and TCR-CMV co-occurrence, with a repertoire-size bias correction applied to the TCR pairs. To estimate false discovery rates, a later analysis permuted the HLA or CMV assignments 20 times. A later analysis grouped co-occurring TCRs with DBSCAN, adding TCRdist sequence similarity when clustering within HLA-allele-positive subsets. Co-occurrence clustering excluded repertoires with fewer than 30,000 or more than 120,000 public chains, plus five with anomalous nucleotide sharing. TCRdb limited this immuneACCESS table to in-frame rearrangements with V and J called. A share of clones is missing; checked studies link under half to unresolved V genes, and the rest is unexplained. V, J and clone size were drawn from that table, and D and trimming were deduced from the DNA. The sample table holds 95,000 to 100,000 clones, of which roughly three quarters were seen once. 19% of the sample rests with the top ten.

The table lists this clone with a count of one. It has no known antigen specificity. There are no base qualities to consult, and no much larger clone falls within one base. Including cysteine and phenylalanine, the CDR3 has 15 amino acids. The CDR3 DNA has 45 bases and is translated from base 1. Trimming costs V 7 bases and J 6 bases, and their ends lie 18 bases apart. Based on the germline V gene, the CDR1 and CDR2 sequences are SNHLY and FYNNEI. The cohort consisted of 650 to 850 healthy bone marrow donors. At the time of sampling, every cohort member was nominally healthy, though immune exposures that went unrecorded were likely present. The donor tested CMV seropositive, placing the donor among the roughly 270 seropositive members of the cohort. A peripheral blood sample was provided by each donor, and peripheral blood mononuclear cells were used for TCR beta sequencing. Genomic DNA extraction from the blood cell samples was performed with the Qiagen DNeasy Blood Extraction Kit.

The sample was PBMCs. The chain is encoded by TRBV2 joined to TRBJ2-2, and the D gene may be TRBD1, 6 bases matching. The sequence came from a woman aged 55-69 years in good health and CMV-seropositive. The CDR3 sequence is CASIYRVRSAGELFF. The DNA sequence is as follows: TGTGCCAGCATTTACAGGGTACGCAGCGCCGGGGAGCTGTTTTTT.